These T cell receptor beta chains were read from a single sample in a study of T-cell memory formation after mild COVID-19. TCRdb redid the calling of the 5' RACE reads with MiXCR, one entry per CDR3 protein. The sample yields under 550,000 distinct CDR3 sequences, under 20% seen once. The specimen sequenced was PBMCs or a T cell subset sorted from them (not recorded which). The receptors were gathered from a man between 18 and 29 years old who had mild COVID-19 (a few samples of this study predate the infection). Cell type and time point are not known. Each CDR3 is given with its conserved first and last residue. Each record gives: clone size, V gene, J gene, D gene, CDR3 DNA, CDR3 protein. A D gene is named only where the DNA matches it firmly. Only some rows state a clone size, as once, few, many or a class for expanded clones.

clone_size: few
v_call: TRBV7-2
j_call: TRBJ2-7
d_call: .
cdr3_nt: TGTGCCAGCAGCACACGGGGGCGGAACGAGCAGTACTTC
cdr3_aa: CASSTRGRNEQYF

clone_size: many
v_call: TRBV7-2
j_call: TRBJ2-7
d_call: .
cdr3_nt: TGTGCCAGCAGCTTAGCGGCAGGGGAGTCTTACGAGCAGTACTTC
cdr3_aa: CASSLAAGESYEQYF

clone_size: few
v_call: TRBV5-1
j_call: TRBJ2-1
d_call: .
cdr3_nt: TGCGCCAGCAGACTAGCTATCGCCTACAATGAGCAGTTCTTC
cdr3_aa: CASRLAIAYNEQFF

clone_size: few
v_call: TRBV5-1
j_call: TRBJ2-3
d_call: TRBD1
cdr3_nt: TGCGCCAGCCGCACCGCCACAGGGGCGGCTAGCACAGATACGCAGTATTTT
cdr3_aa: CASRTATGAASTDTQYF

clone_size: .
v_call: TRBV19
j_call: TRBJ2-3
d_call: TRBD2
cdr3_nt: TGTGCCAGTAGTCCCGGACTAGTGGATACGCAGTATTTT
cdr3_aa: CASSPGLVDTQYF

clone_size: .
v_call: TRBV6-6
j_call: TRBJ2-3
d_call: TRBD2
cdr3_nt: TGTGCCAGCAGTTACTTACGCGGACTAGCGGGGGGGGCAGATACGCAGTATTTT
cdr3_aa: CASSYLRGLAGGADTQYF

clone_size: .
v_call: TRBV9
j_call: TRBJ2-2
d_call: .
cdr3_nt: TGTGCCAGCAGCGTAAGGACGGTGAACACCGGGGAGCTGTTTTTT
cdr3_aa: CASSVRTVNTGELFF

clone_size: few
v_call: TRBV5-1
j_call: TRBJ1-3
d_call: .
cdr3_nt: TGCGCCAGCACGCCGCCGGTTGTCTCTGGAAACACCATATATTTT
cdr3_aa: CASTPPVVSGNTIYF

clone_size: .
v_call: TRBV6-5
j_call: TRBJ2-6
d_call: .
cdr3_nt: TGTGCCAGCACCACCCCTGGGGCCAACGTCCTGACTTTC
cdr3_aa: CASTTPGANVLTF

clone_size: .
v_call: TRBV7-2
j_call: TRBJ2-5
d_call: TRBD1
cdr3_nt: TGTGCCAGCAGCCCCAACAGGGGGAGTACCCAGTACTTC
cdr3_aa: CASSPNRGSTQYF

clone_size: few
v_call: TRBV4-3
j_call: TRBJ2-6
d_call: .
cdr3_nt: TGCGCCAGCAGCCAAGATCAGGGCGGACCTGGGGCCAACGTCCTGACTTTC
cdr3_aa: CASSQDQGGPGANVLTF

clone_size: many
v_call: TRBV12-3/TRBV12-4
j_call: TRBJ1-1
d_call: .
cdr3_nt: TGTGCCAGCAGTTATAACGGGGGGCTAATGAACACTGAAGCTTTCTTT
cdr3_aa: CASSYNGGLMNTEAFF

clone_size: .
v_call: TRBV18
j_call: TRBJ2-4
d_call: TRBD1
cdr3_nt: TGTGCCAGCTCCCGACAGGGAATTATACAACGAAACATTCAGTACTTC
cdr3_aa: CASSRQGIIQRNIQYF

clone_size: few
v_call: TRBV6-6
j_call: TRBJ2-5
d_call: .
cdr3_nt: TGTGCCAGCAGCCAACACAGAGAGACCCAGTACTTC
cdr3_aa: CASSQHRETQYF

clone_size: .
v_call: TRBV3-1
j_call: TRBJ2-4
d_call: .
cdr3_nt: TGTGCCAGCAGCCAAGCCGGCGCACTAGCCAAAAACATTCAGTACTTC
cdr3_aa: CASSQAGALAKNIQYF

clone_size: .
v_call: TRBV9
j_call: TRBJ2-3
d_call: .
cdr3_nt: TGTGCCAGCAGCGTAGGAAGAGCGACAGATACGCAGTATTTT
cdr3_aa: CASSVGRATDTQYF

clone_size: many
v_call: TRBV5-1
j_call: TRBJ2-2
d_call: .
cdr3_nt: TGCGCCAGCAGCTTCCGGGCCTCGAACACCGGGGAGCTGTTTTTT
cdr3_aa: CASSFRASNTGELFF

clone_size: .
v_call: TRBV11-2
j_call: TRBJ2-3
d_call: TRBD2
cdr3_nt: TGTGCCAGCAGCTGGACTAGCGGGGCTGCAGATACGCAGTATTTT
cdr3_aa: CASSWTSGAADTQYF

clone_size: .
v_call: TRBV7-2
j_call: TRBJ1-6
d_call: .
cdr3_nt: TGTGCCAGCAGATTTATCCGGGACCGGTACTCACCCCTCCACTTT
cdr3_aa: CASRFIRDRYSPLHF

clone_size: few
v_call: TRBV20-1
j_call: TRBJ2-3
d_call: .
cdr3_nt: TGCAGTGCTAACGGTTACAGGAGAAGCACAGATACGCAGTATTTT
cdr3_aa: CSANGYRRSTDTQYF

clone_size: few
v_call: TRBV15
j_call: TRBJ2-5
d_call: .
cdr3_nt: TGTGCCACCAGCAGAGACCCACTTGGTCCGGAGACCCAGTACTTC
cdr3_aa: CATSRDPLGPETQYF

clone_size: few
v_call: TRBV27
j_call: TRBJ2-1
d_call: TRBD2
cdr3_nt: TGTGCCAGCAGTTCACCTAGCGGGGGGAGGTACAATGAGCAGTTCTTC
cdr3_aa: CASSSPSGGRYNEQFF

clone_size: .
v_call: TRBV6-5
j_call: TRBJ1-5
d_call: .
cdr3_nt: TGTGCCAGCCCCTGTGGGAATCAGCCCCAGCATTTT
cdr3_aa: CASPCGNQPQHF

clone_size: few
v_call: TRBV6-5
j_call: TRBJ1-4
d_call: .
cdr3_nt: TGTGCCAGCAGTTACTCGGACGGGAATAATGAAAAACTGTTTTTT
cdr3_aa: CASSYSDGNNEKLFF

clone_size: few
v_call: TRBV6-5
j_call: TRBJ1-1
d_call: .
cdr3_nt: TGTGCCAGCAGTTCCCCCCTCCGGCGGAACACTGAAGCTTTCTTT
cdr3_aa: CASSSPLRRNTEAFF

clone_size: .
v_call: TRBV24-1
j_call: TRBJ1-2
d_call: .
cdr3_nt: TGTGCCACCAGTGGGAATGCGGAGGAGCACCATGGCTACACCTTC
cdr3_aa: CATSGNAEEHHGYTF

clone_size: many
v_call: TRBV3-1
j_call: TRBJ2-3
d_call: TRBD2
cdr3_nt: TGTGCCAGCAGCCACGCGCGGGGGGGCACAGATACGCAGTATTTT
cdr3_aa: CASSHARGGTDTQYF

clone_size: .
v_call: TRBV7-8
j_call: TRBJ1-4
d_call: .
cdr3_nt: TGTGCCAGCAGCCCCGTTCTAGGGGTTCAGTGGCAAACTAATGAAAAACTGTTTTTT
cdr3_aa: CASSPVLGVQWQTNEKLFF

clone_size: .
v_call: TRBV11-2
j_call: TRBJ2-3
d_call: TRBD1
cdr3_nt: TGTGCCAGCAGCCCAGACAGGGGTACGCAGTATTTT
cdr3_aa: CASSPDRGTQYF

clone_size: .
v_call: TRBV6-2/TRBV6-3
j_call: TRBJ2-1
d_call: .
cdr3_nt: TGTGCCAGCAGTTACTCGAGGGCGTGGCTCCATGAGCAGTTCTTC
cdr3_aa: CASSYSRAWLHEQFF

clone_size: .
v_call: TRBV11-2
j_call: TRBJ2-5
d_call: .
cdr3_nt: TGTGCCAGCAGCTCATGGGCTGGCGCTTTAGGGGAGACCCAGTACTTC
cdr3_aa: CASSSWAGALGETQYF

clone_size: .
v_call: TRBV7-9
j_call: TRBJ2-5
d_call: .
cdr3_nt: TGTGCCAGCAGCTCTAGATCCGGGACACCACCAGAGACCCAGTACTTC
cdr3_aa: CASSSRSGTPPETQYF

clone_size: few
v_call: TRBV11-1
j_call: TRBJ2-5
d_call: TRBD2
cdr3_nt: TGTGCCAGCAGCTGGGGACTAGCGGATCCCCAGCACTTC
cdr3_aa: CASSWGLADPQHF